The present T cell receptor beta chain was sequenced within a study of cytomegalovirus exposure and HLA in healthy donors. Study information: Of several hundred genotyped donors, roughly 80% grouped in the Caucasian-associated ancestry cluster.

Turning to this clone: Its antigen is as yet unknown.

A multiplex PCR was run with 60 Vbeta primers and 13 Jbeta primers. The data were produced by immunoSEQ multiplex PCR, yet TCRdb's version contains in-frame clones alone and is incomplete. The sample records approximately 140,000 clones, about 79% being singletons. Germline V gene sequence: CDR1 SGHRS, CDR2 YFSETQ. The CDR3 runs to 16 residues. The V gene end was trimmed by 0 bases and the J gene end by 6 bases; junction bases not matched to a gene: 11. Broader study findings: Many donors shared some public TCRs, even though most TCR sequences were rare. Using the classifier, cytomegalovirus status was reportedly diagnosed with high specificity and sensitivity.

This receptor was taken from a male donor in good health and CMV-seronegative. Sequences were obtained from PBMCs. The gene calls are TRBV5-1 and TRBJ2-7; the match to TRBD2 covers 8 bases. CDR3 amino acids: CASSLAGGVSLREQYF. CDR3 sequence (DNA): TGCGCCAGCAGCTTGGCCGGGGGGGTCTCCCTCCGCGAGCAGTACTTC.